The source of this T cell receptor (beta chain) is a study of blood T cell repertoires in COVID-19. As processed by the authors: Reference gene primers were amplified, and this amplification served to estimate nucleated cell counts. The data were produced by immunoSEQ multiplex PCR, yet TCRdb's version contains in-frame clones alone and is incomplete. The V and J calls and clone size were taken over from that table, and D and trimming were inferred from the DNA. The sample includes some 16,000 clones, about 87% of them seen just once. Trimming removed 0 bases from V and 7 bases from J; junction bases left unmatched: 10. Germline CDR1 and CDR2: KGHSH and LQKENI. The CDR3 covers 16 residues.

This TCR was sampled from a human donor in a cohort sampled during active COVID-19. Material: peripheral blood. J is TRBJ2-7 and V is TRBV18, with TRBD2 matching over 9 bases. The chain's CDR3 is CASSPPSGGPLREQYF. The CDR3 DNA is TGTGCCAGCTCACCACCAAGCGGGGGGCCCCTTAGGGAGCAGTACTTC.